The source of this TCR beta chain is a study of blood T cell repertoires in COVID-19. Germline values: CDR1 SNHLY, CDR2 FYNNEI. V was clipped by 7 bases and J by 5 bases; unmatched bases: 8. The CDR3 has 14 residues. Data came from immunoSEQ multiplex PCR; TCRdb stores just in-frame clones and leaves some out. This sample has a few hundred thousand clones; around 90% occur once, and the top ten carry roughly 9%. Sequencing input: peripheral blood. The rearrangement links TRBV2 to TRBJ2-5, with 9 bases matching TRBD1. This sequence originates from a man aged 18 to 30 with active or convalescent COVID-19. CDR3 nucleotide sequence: TGTGCCAGCACCACTTTCGGGACAGGGGAGACCCAGTACTTC. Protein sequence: CASTTFGTGETQYF.